The rows below give T cell receptor beta chains drawn from one sample of a study of T cells in tuberculosis. The data were produced by immunoSEQ multiplex PCR, yet TCRdb's version contains in-frame clones alone and is incomplete. The table has about 88,000 clones, approximately 90% seen once. The sequencing input was CD1b-GMM tetramer-negative cells sorted from PBMCs. The receptors shown here come from an adult woman with latent tuberculosis. CDR3s include the opening cysteine and the closing phenylalanine or tryptophan. The order of the fields is V gene, J gene, clone size, D gene, CDR3 DNA, CDR3 protein. D genes are given only for firm matches. A clone size is listed for some rows: how often the clone was seen (once, few, many), or a class if it is expanded.

TRBV5-6,TRBJ1-2,once,.,TGTGCCAGCACCAAGGGTGGGGGCCACTATGGCTACACCTTC,CASTKGGGHYGYTF
TRBV12-5,TRBJ1-1,.,TRBD1,TGTGCTAGTGGTTTGCGACAGGGTTGGAGTACTGAAGCTTTCTTT,CASGLRQGWSTEAFF
TRBV2,TRBJ2-1,.,.,TGTGCCGAGAGGGGGGGGACCAACAATGAGCAGTTCTTC,CAERGGTNNEQFF
TRBV11-2,TRBJ2-1,.,.,TGTGCCAGCAGCTTAATCGGGAGCTCCTACAATGAGCAGTTCTTC,CASSLIGSSYNEQFF
TRBV29-1,TRBJ2-4,.,TRBD1,TGCAGCGGGACAGGGGGCGCGAACATTCAGTACTTC,CSGTGGANIQYF
TRBV5-1,TRBJ2-1,.,TRBD2,TGCGCCAGCAGCCCCGAGCGGGGGGGCCTCGATGAGCAGTTCTTC,CASSPERGGLDEQFF
TRBV6-6,TRBJ1-6,.,.,TGTGCCAGCAGTTACAAGGGGCCGGGCTCACCCCTCCACTTT,CASSYKGPGSPLHF
TRBV2,TRBJ1-2,.,.,TGTGCCAGCAGTGAAGATGCGGCTAACTATGGCTACACCTTC,CASSEDAANYGYTF
TRBV28,TRBJ1-1,.,.,TGTGCCAGCAGTTCCCACAGGGAGAGGGACACTGAAGCTTTCTTT,CASSSHRERDTEAFF
TRBV19,TRBJ1-5,.,TRBD1,TGTGCCAGTAGTATCGAGGGGGCGCGACTTCAGCCCCAGCATTTT,CASSIEGARLQPQHF
TRBV7-9,TRBJ2-1,.,.,TGTGCCAGCAGCTTAGATACTCTCTCCTACAATGAGCAGTTCTTC,CASSLDTLSYNEQFF
TRBV19,TRBJ2-1,.,TRBD1,TGTGCCAGTAGTATGGGGACAGGGTATGATGAGCAGTTCTTC,CASSMGTGYDEQFF
TRBV11-2,TRBJ2-3,once,.,TGTGCCAGCAGCTCCACTGCACTAGATACGCAGTATTTT,CASSSTALDTQYF
TRBV5-6,TRBJ2-2,.,TRBD1,TGTGCCAGCAGCTCACGGGACAGGAACACCGGGGAGCTGTTTTTT,CASSSRDRNTGELFF
TRBV19,TRBJ1-2,.,TRBD1,TGTGCCAGTACCTTGGGACAGCCAATCGGCTATGGCTACACCTTC,CASTLGQPIGYGYTF
TRBV10-1,TRBJ1-1,few,.,TGCGCCAGCAGTGAGGGGATGGGAGGGATGAACACTGAAGCTTTCTTT,CASSEGMGGMNTEAFF
TRBV28,TRBJ2-2,.,.,TGTGCCAGCAGTCGCACCGGGGAGCTGTTTTTT,CASSRTGELFF
TRBV7-8,TRBJ1-1,.,TRBD1,TGTGCCAGCAGCCCAGGCAGGGGGGCCCCGTTTCAAGCTTTCTTT,CASSPGRGAPFQAFF
TRBV25-1,TRBJ1-2,.,TRBD1,TGTGCCAGCAGTGAAGTCGCCAGGGGGCTGTTGGATGGCTACACCTTC,CASSEVARGLLDGYTF
TRBV7-9,TRBJ2-5,.,.,TGTGCCAGCAGCTTAGCGCTTACCCAGAGCTGGGGCGAGACCCAGTACTTC,CASSLALTQSWGETQYF
TRBV11-2,TRBJ1-4,.,TRBD1,TGTGCCAGCAGCCTAGGACAGGGTAGTGAAAAACTGTTTTTT,CASSLGQGSEKLFF
TRBV7-8,TRBJ1-1,.,TRBD1,TGTGCCAGCAAATTTGACCGGGACAGGGTAATCGGGACTGAAGCTTTCTTT,CASKFDRDRVIGTEAFF
TRBV4-1,TRBJ2-6,.,.,TGCGCCAGCAGCCAAGACTGGGGGGCTGGGGCCAACGTCCTGACTTTC,CASSQDWGAGANVLTF
TRBV19,TRBJ1-3,.,.,TGTGCCAGTAGGATTTATGGAGGGGCGGCTGGAAACACCATATATTTT,CASRIYGGAAGNTIYF
TRBV10-3,TRBJ1-1,.,.,TGTGCCATCAGACCCTTACAGGGGAACACTGAAGCTTTCTTT,CAIRPLQGNTEAFF
TRBV5-1,TRBJ2-5,.,.,TGCGCCAGCAGCTTCAAAGAGACCCAGTACTTC,CASSFKETQYF
TRBV28,TRBJ1-5,.,.,TGTGCCAGCAACTACCTCGCCCTGGGGGGTCAGCCCCAGCATTTT,CASNYLALGGQPQHF
TRBV7-2,TRBJ2-1,once,TRBD1,TGTGCCAGCAGCATCCGGGACAGGGAGTTCTTC,CASSIRDREFF
TRBV5-1,TRBJ2-4,.,TRBD1,TGCGCCAGCTCGAACGAAAGGGGACAGGGAGTTACCATTCAGTACTTC,CASSNERGQGVTIQYF
TRBV18,TRBJ1-2,.,TRBD1,TGTGCCAGCACCACTTTGGCAGGGGGCAACTATGGCTACACCTTC,CASTTLAGGNYGYTF